This section outlines one TCR beta chain sequence together with its context. Its cognate antigen is unknown. Purified naive CD4+ T cells were depleted of CD25+ Tregs. Each CDR3 protein is one row after TCRdb ran MiXCR on the 5' RACE reads. This sample carries roughly 46,000 distinct CDR3 sequences, 28% of them seen once, and the ten largest clones take about 2%. Study-level findings and limits: Larger-cohort validation covered only one TCR beta V-J rearrangement.

Trimming removed 1 base from V and 7 bases from J, with 11 bases in between. This CDR3 contains 14 residues. In germline, CDR1 is SGHRS, CDR2 YFSETQ. Sequenced input: naive CD4+ T cells sorted from blood. Subset defined: naive CD4+ T cells, CD4+CD45RA+CD25-. The V and J genes are TRBV5-1 and TRBJ2-2; a weak D match, TRBD2 (5 bases). The TCR was taken from a female donor with breast cancer. Here the CDR3 DNA reads TGCGCCAGCAGCTTGACTAGAAGCGGCGGGGAGCTGTTTTTT. It codes for CASSLTRSGGELFF.